A single sample gave rise to the 28 T cell receptor beta chains below, sequenced in a study of cytomegalovirus exposure and HLA in healthy donors. The method was immunoSEQ multiplex PCR; TCRdb's version includes in-frame clones alone and lacks a portion of them. Of around 150,000 clones in the sample, just over 85% were seen once. What was sequenced was PBMCs. The receptors here all came from a woman younger than 35 in good health and CMV-seropositive.

The chain carries TRBV5-6 and TRBJ1-2, with TRBD1 matching over 10 bases. V gave up 4 bases and J gave up 7 bases; unmatched junction bases: 10. CDR3 length equals 15 residues. CDR1 is SGHDT, CDR2 YYEEEE, per germline. The CDR3 DNA reads as TGTGCCAGCAGCCTATACCGGACAGGGGGATTTGGCTACACCTTC. Protein: CASSLYRTGGFGYTF.

This clone has only one observation. The chain's CDR3 is CASSLNQGSTEAFF. In DNA form, the CDR3 reads TGCGCCAGCAGCTTGAACCAGGGTTCCACTGAAGCTTTCTTT. The gene calls are TRBV5-1 and TRBJ1-1; a weak D match, TRBD1 (5 bases). Germline-derived CDR1 and CDR2 are SGHRS and YFSETQ. Between the trimmed V and J ends, which lost 1 base and 4 bases, there was a span of 11 bases. This CDR3 comprises 14 residues.

With regard to this clone: At one end the junction does not follow the germline gene, possibly because of a read error. The rearrangement joins TRBV7-7 to TRBJ2-3; 11 nucleotides agree with TRBD2. CDR3 length: 16 residues. Germline assignment: CDR1 SSHAT and CDR2 FNYEAQ (reference sequence). CDR3 bases: TGTGCTAGCAGCTTATGGACTAGCGGGAGCACAGATACGCAGTATTTT. Translation: CASSLWTSGSTDTQYF.

This clone was counted only a few times. Here the CDR3 DNA reads TGTGCCAGCAGCTTAGCCGGGACAGGGACCGGGGAGCTGTTTTTT. Residues: CASSLAGTGTGELFF. This sequence joins TRBV7-2 and TRBJ2-2; 9 bases are shared with TRBD1. With 0 bases clipped from V and 5 bases from J, the junction kept 1 base outside the gene matches. This CDR3 comprises 15 residues. Germline V gene data show CDR1 as SGHTA and CDR2 as FQGNSA. Full variable domain (remainder filled in from reference TRBV7-2 and TRBJ2-2): GAGVSQSPSNKVTEKGKDVELRCDPISGHTALYWYRQSLGQGLEFLIYFQGNSAPDKSGLPSDRFSAERTGGSVSTLTIQRTQQEDSAVYLCASSLAGTGTGELFFGEGSRLTVL.

The chain employs TRBV5-6 and TRBJ2-7, with D possibly matching TRBD2 (6 bases). There are 15 residues in the CDR3. Trimming left V 2 bases short and J 5 bases short, with 17 bases between. Germline assignment: CDR1 SGHDT and CDR2 YYEEEE. For the CDR3, the DNA is TGTGCCAGCAGCTTTGGTACGGGAGTGCCGGACGAGCAGTACTTC. Its translation: CASSFGTGVPDEQYF.

The chain couples TRBV13 to TRBJ2-3, with 14 positions matching TRBD2. The CDR3 extends over 16 amino acids. Germline V gene sequence: CDR1 PRHDT, CDR2 FYEKMQ (reference sequence). Trimming removed 3 bases from V and 5 bases from J; junction bases left unmatched: 4. Here the CDR3 DNA reads TGTGCCAGCAGCTTGACTAGCGGGAGGGTGGTAGATACGCAGTATTTT. Encoded protein: CASSLTSGRVVDTQYF.

The genes are TRBV28 and TRBJ1-2; 8 bases are shared with TRBD1. J was trimmed by 4 bases and V by 7 bases; bases with no gene match: 11. Germline CDR1 MDHEN, CDR2 SYDVKM. There are 15 residues in the CDR3. The CDR3 loop is CASTEGQGQTYGYTF. The CDR3 coding sequence is TGTGCCAGCACCGAAGGACAGGGCCAGACCTATGGCTACACCTTC.

This chain links TRBV4-1 with TRBJ2-3; TRBD1 aligns across 9 bases. CDR3 length: 15 residues. The germline V gene has CDR1 MGHRA and CDR2 YSYEKL. V lost 4 bases, J lost 5 bases, and 7 bases stayed unmatched. CDR3: CASSLTGGRGDTQYF. The CDR3 DNA reads TGCGCCAGCAGCCTTACAGGGGGCCGGGGAGATACGCAGTATTTT.

The chain combines TRBV28 with TRBJ1-2; D might be TRBD1 (6 bases). The germline V gene has CDR1 MDHEN and CDR2 SYDVKM. The CDR3 consists of 13 residues. V gave up 4 bases and J gave up 4 bases, with 10 bases separating them. CDR3 sequence reads: CASSSQGTYGYTF. CDR3 coding DNA: TGTGCCAGCAGTTCCCAGGGGACCTATGGCTACACCTTC.

The J gene is TRBJ1-3, the V gene TRBV11-1; D unclear. Per the germline V gene, CDR1 is SGHAT and CDR2 is FQDESV (reference sequence). The CDR3 has 14 residues. The germline V and J ends were trimmed by 8 bases and 4 bases, with 15 bases remaining between them. The CDR3 region has the DNA TGTGCCAGCGGCATTTCGGGGAGAGGAAACACCATATATTTT. Translation gives CASGISGRGNTIYF.

This chain uses TRBV5-1 with TRBJ2-2; D is undetermined. The CDR3 has 14 amino acids. Per germline, CDR1 SGHRS and CDR2 YFSETQ. V was cut by 1 base and J by 5 bases, with 9 bases left in between. CDR3 residues: CASSLLDMTGELFF. DNA for the CDR3: TGCGCCAGCAGCTTGCTAGATATGACCGGGGAGCTGTTTTTT.

The DNA for the CDR3 is TGTGCCAGCAGCTTGGGGACTAGGGGCAGGTCGTACGAGCAGTACTTC. This encodes CASSLGTRGRSYEQYF. The chain has TRBV5-4 and TRBJ2-7, with 7 positions matching TRBD2. Germline V gene lookup returns CDR1 SGHNT and CDR2 YYREEE (reference sequence). The CDR3 sequence is 16 residues long. The V and J ends lost 0 bases and 4 bases, in that order; junction bases with no gene match: 10.

The chain combines TRBV29-1 with TRBJ2-3; 10 bases align to TRBD1. The CDR3 covers 15 residues. Germline trimming cut 7 bases from V and 3 bases from J; bases unmatched to any gene: 10. The V gene's germline CDR1 is SQVTM and CDR2 ANQGSEA. CDR3 region: CSATDPGQGTDTQYF. DNA of the CDR3: TGCAGCGCCACCGACCCGGGACAGGGGACAGATACGCAGTATTTT.

This clone was seen only a few times. V and J are TRBV6-1 and TRBJ1-6; 8 nucleotides line up with TRBD1. The germline CDR1 and CDR2 sequences are MNHNS and SASEGT. CDR3 length: 14 residues. V was clipped by 10 bases and J by 8 bases; unmatched bases: 10. Here the CDR3 reads CATPSRTGYSPLHF. In DNA form, the CDR3 reads TGTGCCACCCCGTCGAGGACAGGGTATTCACCCCTCCACTTT.

Here the CDR3 reads CAWSVRLNTEAFF. CDR3 sequence (DNA): TGTGCCTGGAGTGTACGGTTGAACACTGAAGCTTTCTTT. This chain joins TRBV30 and TRBJ1-1; D remains ambiguous. CDR3 length: 13 residues. Germline lookup yields CDR1 GTSNPN and CDR2 SVGIG (reference sequence). Trimming pared 0 bases from V and 0 bases from J, leaving 5 bases between. The variable domain in full, completed from reference TRBV30 and TRBJ1-1, reads SQTIHQWPATLVQPVGSPLSLECTVEGTSNPNLYWYRQAAGRGLQLLFYSVGIGQISSEVPQNLSASRPQDRQFILSSKKLLLSDSGFYLCAWSVRLNTEAFFGQGTRLTVV.

V gene TRBV7-9 combines with J gene TRBJ2-7; D unresolved. The V end was cut by 7 bases, the J end by 1 base, with 8 bases between. Per the germline V gene, CDR1 is SEHNR and CDR2 is FQNEAQ (reference sequence). The CDR3 is 12 residues long. CDR3 loop: CASTDISYEQYF. CDR3 nucleotides: TGTGCCAGCACAGATATTTCCTACGAGCAGTACTTC. Filled out from reference TRBV7-9 and TRBJ2-7, the complete variable domain reads DTGVSQNPRHKITKRGQNVTFRCDPISEHNRLYWYRQTLGQGPEFLTYFQNEAQLEKSRLLSDRFSAERPKGSFSTLEIQRTEQGDSAMYLCASTDISYEQYFGPGTRLTVT.

The chain combines TRBV5-1 with TRBJ1-3; TRBD1 is a possible D gene (6 bases). The CDR3 runs to 15 residues. The V and J ends lost 2 bases and 2 bases respectively, with 11 bases between them. Germline V lookup: CDR1 SGHRS, CDR2 YFSETQ. This chain's CDR3 is CASSLLTGTGNTIYF. CDR3 bases: TGCGCCAGCAGCTTACTCACAGGGACTGGAAACACCATATATTTT.

The J gene is TRBJ1-6, the V gene TRBV7-3, with D hard to call. V lost 5 bases to trimming and J lost 0 bases, with 8 bases between them. The CDR3 extends over 15 amino acids. CDR1 SGHTA and CDR2 FQGTGA come from the germline V gene. CDR3 DNA: TGTGCCAGCAGCCCGGGGAGCTCCTATAATTCACCCCTCCACTTT. The encoded protein is CASSPGSSYNSPLHF.

This chain uses TRBV28 with TRBJ1-6, with D unresolved. CDR3 length: 16 amino acids. Trimming shortened V by 1 base and J by 0 bases, and 7 bases separated the two germline ends. From germline, CDR1 is MDHEN and CDR2 SYDVKM. The CDR3 sequence: CASSLFWSSYNSPLHF. The CDR3 DNA reads as TGTGCCAGCAGTTTATTCTGGAGCTCCTATAATTCACCCCTCCACTTT. The complete variable domain, with remaining parts taken from reference TRBV28 and TRBJ1-6, reads DVKVTQSSRYLVKRTGEKVFLECVQDMDHENMFWYRQDPGLGLRLIYFSYDVKMKEKGDIPEGYSVSREKKERFSLILESASTNQTSMYLCASSLFWSSYNSPLHFGNGTRLTVT.

The chain employs TRBV5-1 and TRBJ2-6, with D possibly being TRBD1 (5 bases). Germline CDR1 and CDR2: SGHRS and YFSETQ. V gave up 4 bases and J gave up 1 base, with 9 bases separating them. This CDR3 is 15 amino acids long. The CDR3 DNA reads as TGCGCCAGCAGCGTCGACAGATCTGGGGCCAACGTCCTGACTTTC. Amino acid sequence: CASSVDRSGANVLTF.

This chain uses TRBV14 with TRBJ2-1; D call uncertain. Deletions cut 2 bases from V and 4 bases from J, with 24 bases between. The CDR3 is 19 residues long. CDR1 and CDR2 from the germline V gene are SGHDN and FVKESK. CDR3 protein: CASSQQRSQTPKYYNEQFF. CDR3 coding DNA: TGTGCCAGCAGCCAACAACGCTCTCAGACTCCCAAGTATTACAATGAGCAGTTCTTC. Full variable domain (missing parts from reference TRBV14 and TRBJ2-1): EAGVTQFPSHSVIEKGQTVTLRCDPISGHDNLYWYRRVMGKEIKFLLHFVKESKQDESGMPNNRFLAERTGGTYSTLKVQPAELEDSGVYFCASSQQRSQTPKYYNEQFFGPGTRLTVL.

This chain uses TRBV5-1 with TRBJ2-1, with D possibly being TRBD1 (6 bases). The germline V and J ends were trimmed by 4 bases and 7 bases, with 12 bases remaining between them. The CDR3 totals 13 residues. Looked up from germline, CDR1 is SGHRS and CDR2 is YFSETQ. DNA of the CDR3: TGCGCCAGCAGCACCCGAGGGGGAAATGAGCAGTTCTTC. As protein: CASSTRGGNEQFF.

The chain combines TRBV29-1 with TRBJ1-4; TRBD1 matches at 9 bases. The V gene's germline CDR1 is SQVTM and CDR2 ANQGSEA. The CDR3 runs 16 residues. V shed 4 bases, J shed 7 bases, and the junction held 13 bases outside the gene matches. Written as DNA, the CDR3 is TGCAGCGTTGTAATATTCCAGGGACAGGGTCGTGAAAAACTGTTTTTT. Translation gives CSVVIFQGQGREKLFF. Full variable domain (outside the CDR3, taken from reference TRBV29-1 and TRBJ1-4): SAVISQKPSRDICQRGTSLTIQCQVDSQVTMMFWYRQQPGQSLTLIATANQGSEATYESGFVIDKFPISRPNLTFSTLTVSNMSPEDSSIYLCSVVIFQGQGREKLFFGSGTQLSVL.

This chain uses TRBV18 with TRBJ2-1, with TRBD2 matching 9 bases. CDR1 is KGHSH, CDR2 LQKENI, per germline. CDR3 length equals 12 residues. V dropped 4 bases and J dropped 9; count of bases not matched to a gene: 1. This CDR3 reads CASSLLAGEQFF. CDR3 bases: TGTGCCAGCTCACTACTAGCGGGTGAGCAGTTCTTC.

This rearrangement joins TRBV7-2 to TRBJ1-4; the match to TRBD1 covers 7 bases. Germline V gene data show CDR1 as SGHTA and CDR2 as FQGNSA. The CDR3 contains 17 residues. Trimming took 2 bases from V and 7 from J; bases not matched to a gene: 13. The CDR3 spells CASSLNLIGGRGEKLFF. For the CDR3, the DNA is TGTGCCAGCAGCTTAAACTTGATAGGGGGCAGGGGTGAAAAACTGTTTTTT.

The genes are TRBV27 and TRBJ2-7, with D perhaps TRBD2 (6 bases). CDR3 size: 12 residues. V was shortened by 7 bases and J by 3 bases, with 10 bases between the two germline ends. Germline lookup yields CDR1 MNHEY and CDR2 SMNVEV (reference sequence). CDR3 in amino acids: CASNRDCYEQYF. CDR3 coding DNA: TGTGCCAGCAACCGGGACTGCTACGAGCAGTACTTC.

The chain recombines TRBV7-2 with TRBJ2-2; 12 bases align to TRBD2. V was clipped by 2 bases and J by 12 bases; unmatched bases: 10. The CDR3 has 16 amino acids. The germline CDR1 and CDR2 sequences are SGHTA and FQGNSA. CDR3 nucleotides: TGTGCCAGCAGCTTATTGACTAGCGGGAGATTCTTGAAGCTGTTTTTT. This sequence encodes CASSLLTSGRFLKLFF. The complete variable domain, with remaining parts taken from reference TRBV7-2 and TRBJ2-2, reads GAGVSQSPSNKVTEKGKDVELRCDPISGHTALYWYRQSLGQGLEFLIYFQGNSAPDKSGLPSDRFSAERTGGSVSTLTIQRTQQEDSAVYLCASSLLTSGRFLKLFFGEGSRLTVL.

The rearrangement links TRBV5-4 to TRBJ2-1; 8 bases line up with TRBD1. Germline assignment: CDR1 SGHNT and CDR2 YYREEE (reference sequence). The CDR3 length is 15 residues. Trimming at V came to 4 bases and at J to 0 bases, leaving 3 bases not matched to a gene. CDR3: CASSRDRSSYNEQFF. CDR3 DNA: TGTGCCAGCAGCCGGGACAGGAGCTCCTACAATGAGCAGTTCTTC.